These 6 T cell receptor beta chains were all obtained from the same sample, sequenced in a study of PD-1 blockade in mismatch repair-deficient tumors. TCRdb's table, derived via immunoSEQ multiplex PCR, lists solely in-frame clones and lacks some. This table holds some 49,000 clones, under 85% found once. This specimen consisted of PBMCs, obtained before pembrolizumab treatment. Receptors were obtained from an adult with mismatch repair-deficient cancer.

The rearrangement joins TRBV6-5 to TRBJ2-1; D is possibly TRBD2 (5 bases). Trimming pared 0 bases from V and 2 bases from J, leaving 11 bases between. The CDR3 has 16 residues. Germline values: CDR1 MNHEY, CDR2 SVGAGI. In nucleotides, the CDR3 is TGTGCCAGCAGTTACTCGAGTCTCGGGACCTACAATGAGCAGTTCTTC. Translation gives CASSYSSLGTYNEQFF.

The chain uses TRBV12-5 and TRBJ2-5, with 12 bases that match TRBD1. This CDR3 region has 15 residues. Trimming cost V 4 bases and J 5 bases; bases outside gene matches: 5. Germline CDR1 reads LGHNT; CDR2 reads FRNRAP. CDR3 protein: CASGSGTGGKETQYF. The CDR3 DNA follows: TGTGCTAGTGGTTCCGGGACAGGGGGCAAGGAGACCCAGTACTTC.

The chain links TRBV6-6 to TRBJ2-3; 10 nucleotides line up with TRBD2. Losses at the gene ends were 11 bases for V and 4 bases for J; bases not matched to a gene: 3. This CDR3 region has 12 residues. The germline gives CDR1 MNHNY, CDR2 SVGAGI (reference sequence). CDR3: CAGSGRADTQYF. CDR3 bases: TGTGCCGGGAGCGGGAGGGCAGATACGCAGTATTTT.

The rearrangement uses TRBV5-1 and TRBJ1-4; D possibly corresponds to TRBD1 (6 bases). V gave up 4 bases and J gave up 8 bases, with 18 bases separating them. This CDR3 is built from 15 residues. CDR1 is SGHRS and CDR2 is YFSETQ in the germline V gene. In DNA, the CDR3 is TGCGCCAGCAGCGCCCAACAGGGAGTAGGAGAAAAACTGTTTTTT. Its protein is CASSAQQGVGEKLFF.

This chain uses TRBV29-1 with TRBJ2-7; TRBD2 is a possible D gene (5 bases). The CDR3 is made up of 14 amino acids. Germline loops: CDR1 SQVTM, CDR2 ANQGSEA. V lost 6 bases and J 6 bases, leaving 21 bases between the germline ends. As DNA, the CDR3 is TGCAGCGTCCGGGGAGTCAACCTCAACCCCGAGCAGTACTTC. Translated: CSVRGVNLNPEQYF.

The rearrangement links TRBV5-1 to TRBJ1-6, with D unclear. This CDR3 has 18 amino acids. Looked up from germline, CDR1 is SGHRS and CDR2 is YFSETQ. Deletions cut 0 bases from V and 0 bases from J, with 13 bases between. CDR3 DNA sequence: TGCGCCAGCAGCTTGGGGCAGACCCAGCGCTCCTATAATTCACCCCTCCACTTT. Translating it yields CASSLGQTQRSYNSPLHF.